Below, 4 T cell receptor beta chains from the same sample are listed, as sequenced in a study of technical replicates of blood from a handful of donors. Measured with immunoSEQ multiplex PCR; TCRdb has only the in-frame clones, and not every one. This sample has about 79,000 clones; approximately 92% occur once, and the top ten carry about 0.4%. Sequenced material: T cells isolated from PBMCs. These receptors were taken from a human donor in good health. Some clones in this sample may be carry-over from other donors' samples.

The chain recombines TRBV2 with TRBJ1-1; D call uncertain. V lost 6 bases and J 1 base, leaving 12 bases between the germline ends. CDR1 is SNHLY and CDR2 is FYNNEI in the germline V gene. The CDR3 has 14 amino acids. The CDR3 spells CASSGPYRNTEAFF. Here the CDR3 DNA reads TGTGCCAGCAGCGGCCCGTACAGGAACACTGAAGCTTTCTTT.

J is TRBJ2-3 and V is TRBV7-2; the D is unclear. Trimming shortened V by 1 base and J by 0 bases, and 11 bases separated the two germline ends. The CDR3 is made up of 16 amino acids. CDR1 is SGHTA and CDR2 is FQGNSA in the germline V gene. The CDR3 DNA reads TGTGCCAGCAGCTTAGGCAGAGGCCTTAGCACAGATACGCAGTATTTT. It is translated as CASSLGRGLSTDTQYF. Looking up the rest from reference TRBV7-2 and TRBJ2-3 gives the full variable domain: GAGVSQSPSNKVTEKGKDVELRCDPISGHTALYWYRQSLGQGLEFLIYFQGNSAPDKSGLPSDRFSAERTGGSVSTLTIQRTQQEDSAVYLCASSLGRGLSTDTQYFGPGTRLTVL.

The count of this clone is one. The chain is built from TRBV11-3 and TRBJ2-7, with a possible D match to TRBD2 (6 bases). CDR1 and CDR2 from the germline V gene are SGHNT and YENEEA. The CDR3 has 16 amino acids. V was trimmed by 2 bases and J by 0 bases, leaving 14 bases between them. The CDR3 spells CASSLPEGLISYEQYF. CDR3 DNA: TGTGCCAGCAGCTTACCTGAGGGACTCATCTCCTACGAGCAGTACTTC.

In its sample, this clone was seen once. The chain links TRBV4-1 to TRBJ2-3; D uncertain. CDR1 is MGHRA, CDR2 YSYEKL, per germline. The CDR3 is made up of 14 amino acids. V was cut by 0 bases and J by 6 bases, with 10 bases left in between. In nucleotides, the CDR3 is TGCGCCAGCAGCCAAGAGTTTAGAATCGATACGCAGTATTTT. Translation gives CASSQEFRIDTQYF.